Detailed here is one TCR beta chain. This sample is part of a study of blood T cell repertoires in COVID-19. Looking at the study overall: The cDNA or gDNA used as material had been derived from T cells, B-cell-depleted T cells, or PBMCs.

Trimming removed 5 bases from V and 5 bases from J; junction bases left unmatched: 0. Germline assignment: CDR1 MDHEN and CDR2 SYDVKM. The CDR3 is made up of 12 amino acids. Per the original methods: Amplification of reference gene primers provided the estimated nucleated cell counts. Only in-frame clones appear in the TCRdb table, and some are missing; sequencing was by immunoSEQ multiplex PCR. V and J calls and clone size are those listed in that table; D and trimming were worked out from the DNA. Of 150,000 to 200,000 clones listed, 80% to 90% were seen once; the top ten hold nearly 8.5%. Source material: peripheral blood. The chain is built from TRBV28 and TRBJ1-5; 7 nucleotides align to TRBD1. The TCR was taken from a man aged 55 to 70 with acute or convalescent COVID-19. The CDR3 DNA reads TGTGCCAGCAGTACAGGGGATCAGCCCCAGCATTTT. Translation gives CASSTGDQPQHF.